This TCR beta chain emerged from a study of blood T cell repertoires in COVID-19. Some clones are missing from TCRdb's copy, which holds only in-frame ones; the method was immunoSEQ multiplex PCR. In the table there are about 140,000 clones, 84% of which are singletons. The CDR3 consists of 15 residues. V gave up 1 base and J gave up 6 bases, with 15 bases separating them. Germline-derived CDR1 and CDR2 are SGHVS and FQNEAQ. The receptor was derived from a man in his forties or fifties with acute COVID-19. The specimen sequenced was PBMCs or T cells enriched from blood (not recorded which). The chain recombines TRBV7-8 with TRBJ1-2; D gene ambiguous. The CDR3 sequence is CASSLGKWRPDGYTF. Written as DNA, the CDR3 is TGTGCCAGCAGCTTAGGGAAGTGGAGGCCGGATGGCTACACCTTC.